This T cell receptor beta chain was recorded in a study of cytomegalovirus exposure and HLA in healthy donors. It was with 60 Vbeta and 13 Jbeta primers that the PCR ran. The repertoire was sequenced with immunoSEQ multiplex PCR; TCRdb's copy has only in-frame clones and lacks some. The data show more than 110,000 clones, around 72% seen once. General study results and limits: Some V segments, TRBV6-2 and TRBV6-3 among them, were indistinguishable and were therefore excluded. As a later analysis showed, several of the most significant clusters appeared to be linked to common viral pathogens.

As regards this clone: The antigen is unknown.

The CDR3 sequence is 12 residues long. Per germline, CDR1 GTSNPN and CDR2 SVGIG (reference sequence). Deletions cut 0 bases from V and 3 bases from J, with 6 bases between. The gene calls are TRBV30 and TRBJ2-7; D unresolved. Sequenced material: PBMCs. This receptor was taken from a human donor in good health. The CDR3 region is CAWSVTHYEQYF. The CDR3 coding sequence is TGTGCCTGGAGTGTAACTCACTACGAGCAGTACTTC.